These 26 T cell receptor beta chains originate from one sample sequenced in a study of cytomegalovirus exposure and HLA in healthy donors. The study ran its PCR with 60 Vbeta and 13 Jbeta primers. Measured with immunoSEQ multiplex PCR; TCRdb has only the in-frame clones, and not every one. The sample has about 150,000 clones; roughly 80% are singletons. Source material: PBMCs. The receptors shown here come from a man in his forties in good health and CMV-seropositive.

The CDR3 sequence: CASSLGPRAGDQDEQFF. DNA of the CDR3: TGTGCCAGCAGCTTGGGCCCGCGCGCGGGAGACCAGGATGAGCAGTTCTTC. This rearrangement joins TRBV5-5 to TRBJ2-1, with 7 bases identical to TRBD2. CDR1 and CDR2 from the germline V gene are SGHKS and YYEKEE (reference sequence). The CDR3 length is 17 residues. The V gene end was trimmed by 0 bases and the J gene end by 8 bases; junction bases not matched to a gene: 14.

The CDR3, as DNA: TGTGCCAGCAGCTTAGGGCGGGAGAACGAGCAGTACTTC. It is translated as CASSLGRENEQYF. This chain connects TRBV7-9 to TRBJ2-7; 7 positions agree with TRBD2. Per germline, CDR1 SEHNR and CDR2 FQNEAQ (reference sequence). This CDR3 region has 13 residues. The trim removed 1 base at V and 5 bases at J, leaving 2 bases unmatched.

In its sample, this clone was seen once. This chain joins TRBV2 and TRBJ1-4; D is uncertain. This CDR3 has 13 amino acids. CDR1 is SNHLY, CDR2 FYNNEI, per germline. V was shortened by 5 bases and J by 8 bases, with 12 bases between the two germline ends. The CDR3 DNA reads TGTGCCAGCAGTTACAGTGTGCGCGAAAAACTGTTTTTT. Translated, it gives CASSYSVREKLFF.

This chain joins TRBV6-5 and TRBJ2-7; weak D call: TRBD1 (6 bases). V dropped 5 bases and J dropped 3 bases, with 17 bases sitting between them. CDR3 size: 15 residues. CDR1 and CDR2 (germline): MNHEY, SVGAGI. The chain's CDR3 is CASSNNPQGFYEQYF. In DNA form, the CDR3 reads TGTGCCAGCAGTAACAATCCACAGGGTTTCTACGAGCAGTACTTC.

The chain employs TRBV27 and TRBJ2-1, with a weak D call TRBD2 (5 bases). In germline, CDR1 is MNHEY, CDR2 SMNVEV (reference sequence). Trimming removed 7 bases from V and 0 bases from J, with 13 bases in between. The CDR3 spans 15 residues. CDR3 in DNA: TGTGCCAGCAATGCGGACTTTTACTCCTACAATGAGCAGTTCTTC. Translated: CASNADFYSYNEQFF.

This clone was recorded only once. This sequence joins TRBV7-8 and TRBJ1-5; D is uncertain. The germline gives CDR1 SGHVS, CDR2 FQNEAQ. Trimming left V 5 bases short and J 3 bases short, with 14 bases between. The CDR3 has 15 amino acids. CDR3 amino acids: CASSAGYGNNQPQHF. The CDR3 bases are TGTGCCAGCAGCGCTGGGTACGGGAACAATCAGCCCCAGCATTTT.

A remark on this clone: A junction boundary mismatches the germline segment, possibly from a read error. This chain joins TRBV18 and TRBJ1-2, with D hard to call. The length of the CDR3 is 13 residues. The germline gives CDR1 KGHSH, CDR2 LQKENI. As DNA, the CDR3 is TGTGCCAGCTCAAGTGACCGGTACGAGGGCTGCACCTTC. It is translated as CASSSDRYEGCTF.

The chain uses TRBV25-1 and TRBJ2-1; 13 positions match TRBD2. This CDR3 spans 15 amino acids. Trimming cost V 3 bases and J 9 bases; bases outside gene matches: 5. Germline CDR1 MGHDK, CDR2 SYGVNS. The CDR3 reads CASSDTSGRAGEQFF. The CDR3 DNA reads TGTGCCAGCAGTGACACTAGCGGGAGGGCCGGTGAGCAGTTCTTC. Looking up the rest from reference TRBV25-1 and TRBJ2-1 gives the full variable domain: EADIYQTPRYLVIGTGKKITLECSQTMGHDKMYWYQQDPGMELHLIHYSYGVNSTEKGDLSSESTVSRIRTEHFPLTLESARPSHTSQYLCASSDTSGRAGEQFFGPGTRLTVL.

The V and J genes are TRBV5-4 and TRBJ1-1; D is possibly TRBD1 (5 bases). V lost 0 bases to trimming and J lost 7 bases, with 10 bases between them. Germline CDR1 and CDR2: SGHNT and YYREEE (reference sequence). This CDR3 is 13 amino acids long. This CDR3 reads CASSLGGRIEAFF. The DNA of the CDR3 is TGTGCCAGCAGCTTGGGGGGGAGGATTGAAGCTTTCTTT.

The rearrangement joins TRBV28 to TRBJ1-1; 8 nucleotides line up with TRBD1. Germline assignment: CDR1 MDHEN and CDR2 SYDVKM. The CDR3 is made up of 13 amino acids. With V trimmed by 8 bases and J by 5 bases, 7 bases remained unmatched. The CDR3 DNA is TGTGCCAGCTTTGACAGGGGCGGTACTGAAGCTTTCTTT. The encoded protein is CASFDRGGTEAFF. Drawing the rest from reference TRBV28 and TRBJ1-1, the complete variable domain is DVKVTQSSRYLVKRTGEKVFLECVQDMDHENMFWYRQDPGLGLRLIYFSYDVKMKEKGDIPEGYSVSREKKERFSLILESASTNQTSMYLCASFDRGGTEAFFGQGTRLTVV.

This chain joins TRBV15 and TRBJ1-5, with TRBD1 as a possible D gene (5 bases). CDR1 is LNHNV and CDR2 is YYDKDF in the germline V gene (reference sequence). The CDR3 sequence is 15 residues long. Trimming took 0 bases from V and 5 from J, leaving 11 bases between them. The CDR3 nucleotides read TGTGCCACCAGCAGAGATTTGTTGACAGATCAGCCCCAGCATTTT. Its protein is CATSRDLLTDQPQHF. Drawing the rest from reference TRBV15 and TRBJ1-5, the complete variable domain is DAMVIQNPRYQVTQFGKPVTLSCSQTLNHNVMYWYQQKSSQAPKLLFHYYDKDFNNEADTPDNFQSRRPNTSFCFLDIRSPGLGDTAMYLCATSRDLLTDQPQHFGDGTRLSIL.

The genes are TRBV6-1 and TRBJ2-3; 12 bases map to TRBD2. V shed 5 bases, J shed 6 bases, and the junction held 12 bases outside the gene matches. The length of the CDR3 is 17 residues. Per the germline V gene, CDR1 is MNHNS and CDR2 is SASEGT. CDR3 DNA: TGTGCCAGCAGTCAAGGTCTAGCGGGAGGGGGGCGGGATACGCAGTATTTT. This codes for CASSQGLAGGGRDTQYF.

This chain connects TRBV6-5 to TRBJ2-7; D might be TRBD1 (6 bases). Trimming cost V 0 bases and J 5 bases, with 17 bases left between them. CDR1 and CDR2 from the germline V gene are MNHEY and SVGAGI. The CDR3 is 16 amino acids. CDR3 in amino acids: CASSYSNPGVSDEQYF. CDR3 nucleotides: TGTGCCAGCAGTTACTCGAACCCAGGGGTTAGCGACGAGCAGTACTTC.

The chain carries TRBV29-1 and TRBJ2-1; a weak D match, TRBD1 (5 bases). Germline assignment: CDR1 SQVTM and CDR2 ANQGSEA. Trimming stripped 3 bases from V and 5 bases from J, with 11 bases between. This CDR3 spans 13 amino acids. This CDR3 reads CSVDRVLHNEQFF. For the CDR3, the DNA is TGCAGCGTTGACAGGGTCCTTCACAATGAGCAGTTCTTC.

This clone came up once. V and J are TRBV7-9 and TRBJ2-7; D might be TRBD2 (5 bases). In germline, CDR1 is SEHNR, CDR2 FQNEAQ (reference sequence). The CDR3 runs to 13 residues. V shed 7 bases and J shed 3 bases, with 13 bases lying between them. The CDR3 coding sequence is TGTGCCAGCACCCGAGGGAACTACTACGAGCAGTACTTC. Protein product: CASTRGNYYEQYF. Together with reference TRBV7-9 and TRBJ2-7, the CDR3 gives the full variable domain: DTGVSQNPRHKITKRGQNVTFRCDPISEHNRLYWYRQTLGQGPEFLTYFQNEAQLEKSRLLSDRFSAERPKGSFSTLEIQRTEQGDSAMYLCASTRGNYYEQYFGPGTRLTVT.

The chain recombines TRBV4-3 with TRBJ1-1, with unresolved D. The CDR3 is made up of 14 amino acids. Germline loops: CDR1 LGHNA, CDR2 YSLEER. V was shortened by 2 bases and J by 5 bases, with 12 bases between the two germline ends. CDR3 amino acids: CASSQSGATTEAFF. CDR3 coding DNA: TGCGCCAGCAGCCAATCGGGAGCCACGACTGAAGCTTTCTTT.

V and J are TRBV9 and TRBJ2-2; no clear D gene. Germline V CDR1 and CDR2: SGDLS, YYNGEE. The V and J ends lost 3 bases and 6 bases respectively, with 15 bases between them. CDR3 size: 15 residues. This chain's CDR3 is CASSAMSGSPGELFF. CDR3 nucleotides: TGTGCCAGCAGCGCCATGAGTGGTTCGCCCGGGGAGCTGTTTTTT.

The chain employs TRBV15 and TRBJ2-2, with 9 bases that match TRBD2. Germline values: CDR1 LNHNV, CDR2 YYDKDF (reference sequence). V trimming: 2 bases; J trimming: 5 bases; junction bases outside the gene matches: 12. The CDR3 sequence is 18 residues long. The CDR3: CATSRTSGAGGVTGELFF. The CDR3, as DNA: TGTGCCACCAGCAGAACAAGTGGGGCGGGAGGGGTAACCGGGGAGCTGTTTTTT.

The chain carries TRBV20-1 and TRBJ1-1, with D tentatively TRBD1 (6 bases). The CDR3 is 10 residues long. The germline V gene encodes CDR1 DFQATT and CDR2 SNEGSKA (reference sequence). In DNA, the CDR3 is TGCAGGGGAGGGGACACGGGGACTTTCTTT. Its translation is CRGGDTGTFF.

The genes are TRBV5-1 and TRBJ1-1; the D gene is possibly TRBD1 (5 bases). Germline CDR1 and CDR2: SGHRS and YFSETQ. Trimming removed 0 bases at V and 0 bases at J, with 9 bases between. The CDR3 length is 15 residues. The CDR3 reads CASSLAGLMNTEAFF. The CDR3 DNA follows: TGCGCCAGCAGCTTGGCGGGACTCATGAACACTGAAGCTTTCTTT.

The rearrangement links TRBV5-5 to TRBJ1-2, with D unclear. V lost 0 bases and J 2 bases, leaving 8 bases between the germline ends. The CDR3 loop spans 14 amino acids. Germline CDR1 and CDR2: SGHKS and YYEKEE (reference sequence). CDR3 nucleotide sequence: TGTGCCAGCAGCTTGGGACACCAAAACTATGGCTACACCTTC. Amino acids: CASSLGHQNYGYTF. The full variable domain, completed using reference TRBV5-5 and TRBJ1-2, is DAGVTQSPTHLIKTRGQQVTLRCSPISGHKSVSWYQQVLGQGPQFIFQYYEKEERGRGNFPDRFSARQFPNYSSELNVNALLLGDSALYLCASSLGHQNYGYTFGSGTRLTVV.

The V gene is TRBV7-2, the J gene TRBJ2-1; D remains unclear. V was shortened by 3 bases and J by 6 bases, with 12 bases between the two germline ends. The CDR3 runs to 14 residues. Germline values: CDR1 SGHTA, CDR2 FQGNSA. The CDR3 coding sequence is TGTGCCAGCAGCTTGTCACAGTTTGTCAATGAGCAGTTCTTC. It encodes CASSLSQFVNEQFF.

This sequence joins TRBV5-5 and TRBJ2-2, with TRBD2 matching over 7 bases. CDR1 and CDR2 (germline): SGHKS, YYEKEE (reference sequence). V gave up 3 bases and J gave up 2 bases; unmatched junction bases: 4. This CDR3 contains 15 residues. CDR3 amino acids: CASSWGGTNTGELFF. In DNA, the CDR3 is TGTGCCAGCAGCTGGGGGGGGACTAACACCGGGGAGCTGTTTTTT.

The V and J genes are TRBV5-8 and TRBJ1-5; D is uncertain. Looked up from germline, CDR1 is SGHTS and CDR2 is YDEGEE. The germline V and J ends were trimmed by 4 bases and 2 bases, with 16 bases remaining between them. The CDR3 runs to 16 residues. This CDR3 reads CASSQPLRGRNQPQHF. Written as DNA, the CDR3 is TGTGCCAGCAGCCAACCCCTCCGCGGTCGCAATCAGCCCCAGCATTTT.

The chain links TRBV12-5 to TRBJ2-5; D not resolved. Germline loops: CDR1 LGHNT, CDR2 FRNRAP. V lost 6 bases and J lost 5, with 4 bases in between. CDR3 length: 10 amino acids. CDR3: CASGRETQYF. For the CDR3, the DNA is TGTGCTAGTGGACGGGAGACCCAGTACTTC.

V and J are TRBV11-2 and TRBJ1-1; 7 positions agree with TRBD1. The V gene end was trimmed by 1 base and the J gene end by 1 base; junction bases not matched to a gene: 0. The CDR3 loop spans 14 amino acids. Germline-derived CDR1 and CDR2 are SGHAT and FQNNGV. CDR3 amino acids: CASSLGDRNTEAFF. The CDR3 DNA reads TGTGCCAGCAGCTTAGGGGACAGGAACACTGAAGCTTTCTTT.